This TCR beta chain was recovered during a study of Tregs in tolerant kidney transplant recipients. This CDR3 is built from 16 residues. J gave up 10 bases and V 0 bases, and 11 bases lay outside the gene matches. CDR1 SGHVS and CDR2 FNYEAQ come from the germline V gene. Some clones are missing from TCRdb's copy, which holds only in-frame ones; the method was immunoSEQ multiplex PCR. The profile shows 98,000 or so clones, around 90% of them singletons. CD4+CD25+CD127- Tregs, CD4+CD25- non-Tregs, CD4 and CD8 cells were sorted. Study-wide results and limits: Tregs expanded with activated donor B cells seemed most donor-specific. Biological reproducibility was not directly addressed, but technical replication error appeared minimal.

Worth noting for this clone: What it binds is unknown.

This chain joins TRBV7-6 and TRBJ1-4; 7 nucleotides line up with TRBD1. The sequences come from CD4+ T cells from blood, collected before the transplant. This sequence originates from a human donor who received a combined kidney and bone marrow transplant. Written as DNA, the CDR3 is TGTGCCAGCAGCTTAGCTGAGAGGGGGCTTTCGGGAAAACTGTTTTTT. Translating gives CASSLAERGLSGKLFF.